This entry lists 12 T cell receptor beta chains sequenced from one sample in a study of T-cell reconstitution after alpha-beta-depleted transplantation in children. TCRbeta library preparation incorporated unique molecular identifiers. In TCRdb, the PCR reads were re-called with MiXCR into one record per CDR3 protein. The sample holds about 590,000 distinct CDR3 sequences, approximately 12% seen once. Sequencing used PBMCs, mostly from graft donor cells, obtained 360 days after TCRalphabeta/CD19-depleted stem cell transplant. The receptors were sampled from a male patient younger than 18 who had a stem cell transplant for acute myeloid leukemia, so the T cells may come from the graft donor.

This rearrangement joins TRBV29-1 to TRBJ1-1; the D gene is possibly TRBD1 (5 bases). The CDR3 has 13 residues. Between the trimmed V and J ends, which lost 7 bases and 0 bases, there was a span of 12 bases. Germline V CDR1 and CDR2: SQVTM, ANQGSEA. The CDR3 DNA sequence: TGCAGCGGACAGATAGGAGTGAACACTGAAGCTTTCTTT. This codes for CSGQIGVNTEAFF.

This clonotype was seen repeatedly, ten times or more. The genes are TRBV7-6 and TRBJ2-1, with 10 positions matching TRBD2. The CDR3 spans 17 residues. Germline V gives CDR1 SGHVS, CDR2 FNYEAQ. Trimming took 0 bases from V and 8 from J; bases not matched to a gene: 10. The CDR3 protein is CASSLALSSGRSHEQFF. The CDR3 DNA is TGTGCCAGCAGCTTAGCCCTTTCTAGCGGGAGATCGCATGAGCAGTTCTTC.

The chain carries TRBV29-1 and TRBJ2-5; 11 positions agree with TRBD1. V lost 7 bases, J lost 2 bases, and 3 bases stayed unmatched. This CDR3 is built from 13 residues. The V gene's germline CDR1 is SQVTM and CDR2 ANQGSEA. The CDR3 DNA follows: TGCAGCGCCGGGACAGGGGGACAAGAGACCCAGTACTTC. Encoded protein: CSAGTGGQETQYF.

This clonotype occurred a few times. V gene TRBV28 combines with J gene TRBJ1-5; 7 nucleotides match TRBD1. The germline V gene has CDR1 MDHEN and CDR2 SYDVKM. The CDR3 has 16 residues. Germline trimming cut 3 bases from V and 2 bases from J; bases unmatched to any gene: 7. The CDR3 reads CASSFRGGRGNQPQHF. For the CDR3, the DNA is TGTGCCAGCAGTTTTAGAGGGGGCCGGGGCAATCAGCCCCAGCATTTT.

The genes are TRBV30 and TRBJ2-7; D unresolved. V lost 0 bases to trimming and J lost 4 bases, with 13 bases between them. CDR1 and CDR2 (germline): GTSNPN, SVGIG (reference sequence). This CDR3 comprises 14 residues. CDR3 sequence (DNA): TGTGCCTGGAGTGTACTGGCAGGCGCTTACGAGCAGTACTTC. Amino acid sequence: CAWSVLAGAYEQYF.

The chain employs TRBV29-1 and TRBJ2-5, with 7 bases identical to TRBD2. The CDR3 is 13 residues long. The germline gives CDR1 SQVTM, CDR2 ANQGSEA. V was clipped by 1 base and J by 5 bases; unmatched bases: 4. DNA for the CDR3: TGCAGCGTTGAAGGGCTGGGGGGGGAGACCCAGTACTTC. This translates into CSVEGLGGETQYF.

About this clonotype: At one boundary the junction diverges from the germline segment, which might be a read error. The chain links TRBV6-5 to TRBJ2-5; possible D gene TRBD1, 6 bases. Germline values: CDR1 MNHEY, CDR2 SVGAGI. The CDR3 consists of 14 residues. CDR3 in amino acids: CASSYQGQQETRYF. Written as DNA, the CDR3 is TGTGCCAGCAGTTACCAGGGGCAGCAAGAGACCCGGTACTTC.

The chain joins TRBV5-1 to TRBJ2-3; D possibly corresponds to TRBD1 (6 bases). V lost 3 bases and J 4 bases, leaving 18 bases between the germline ends. CDR1 and CDR2 (germline): SGHRS, YFSETQ. The CDR3 totals 16 residues. CDR3 protein: CASSSAEGQLPDTQYF. Here the CDR3 DNA reads TGCGCCAGCAGCTCGGCGGAAGGACAGCTTCCAGATACGCAGTATTTT. The variable domain in full, with the rest retrieved from reference TRBV5-1 and TRBJ2-3, is KAGVTQTPRYLIKTRGQQVTLSCSPISGHRSVSWYQQTPGQGLQFLFEYFSETQRNKGNFPGRFSGRQFSNSRSEMNVSTLELGDSALYLCASSSAEGQLPDTQYFGPGTRLTVL.

The rearrangement links TRBV7-2 to TRBJ1-3, with D uncertain. V gave up 5 bases and J gave up 2 bases, with 19 bases separating them. This CDR3 is 17 amino acids long. Germline CDR1 is SGHTA and CDR2 is FQGNSA. The CDR3 nucleotides are TGTGCCAGCAGCACCTGGAGCGGACGGATCGCTGGAAACACCATATATTTT. It encodes CASSTWSGRIAGNTIYF.

The rearrangement uses TRBV10-3 and TRBJ2-1, with TRBD2 matching over 14 bases. CDR3 length: 23 amino acids. CDR1 is ENHRY and CDR2 is SYGVKD in the germline V gene. V lost 6 bases and J lost 2; bases outside the gene matches: 24. This CDR3 reads CAISRPQGGRLAGGVDPYNEQFF. The CDR3 nucleotides read TGTGCCATCAGCCGCCCACAGGGCGGACGACTAGCGGGAGGGGTAGACCCCTACAATGAGCAGTTCTTC.

The V call is TRBV14, the J call TRBJ1-6, with D possibly TRBD1 on 5 matching bases. The CDR3 spans 14 residues. The germline V gene has CDR1 SGHDN and CDR2 FVKESK. Trimming stripped 4 bases from V and 6 bases from J, with 10 bases between. The CDR3 here is CASSLKGANSPLHF. The CDR3 DNA reads TGTGCCAGCAGCCTTAAAGGGGCTAATTCACCCCTCCACTTT.

A few counts support this clonotype. The rearrangement links TRBV2 to TRBJ2-5, with D hard to call. The CDR3 contains 10 residues. Germline CDR1 reads SNHLY; CDR2 reads FYNNEI. V was shortened by 6 bases and J by 9 bases, with 8 bases between the two germline ends. Here the CDR3 DNA reads TGTGCCAGCAGGGAGCGCGCCCAGTACTTC. It yields the protein CASRERAQYF.